Only one count was recorded for the clone carrying this T cell receptor beta chain. What it binds is not known. Each donor's status was that of a healthy bone marrow donor. Use of 60 Vbeta and 13 Jbeta primers characterized the PCR. The protocol was immunoSEQ multiplex PCR, while the TCRdb copy is restricted to in-frame clones and leaves out a portion. This repertoire shows more than 75,000 clones, approximately 79% found once; its top ten account for about 3.8%. The sample originates from a study of cytomegalovirus exposure and HLA in healthy donors. Whole-study findings and limits: Later, an analysis found that common viral pathogens appeared to be linked with several of the most significant clusters. A later analysis found that most CMV-associated TCR beta chains appeared HLA-restricted. Prior analysis indicated that the majority of TCR beta V segments exhibited productivity approximately 87% or approximately 30% of the time.

Germline V gene data show CDR1 as MNHEY and CDR2 as SVGAGI. The CDR3 covers 14 residues. V was trimmed by 0 bases and J by 6 bases, leaving 11 bases between them. Sample: PBMCs. The receptor comes from a woman in her forties in good health and CMV-seronegative. The V call is TRBV6-5, the J call TRBJ1-2; D is possibly TRBD1 (5 bases). CDR3 sequence: CASSYSGGTHGYTF. The CDR3 DNA is TGTGCCAGCAGTTACTCGGGGGGAACCCATGGCTACACCTTC.